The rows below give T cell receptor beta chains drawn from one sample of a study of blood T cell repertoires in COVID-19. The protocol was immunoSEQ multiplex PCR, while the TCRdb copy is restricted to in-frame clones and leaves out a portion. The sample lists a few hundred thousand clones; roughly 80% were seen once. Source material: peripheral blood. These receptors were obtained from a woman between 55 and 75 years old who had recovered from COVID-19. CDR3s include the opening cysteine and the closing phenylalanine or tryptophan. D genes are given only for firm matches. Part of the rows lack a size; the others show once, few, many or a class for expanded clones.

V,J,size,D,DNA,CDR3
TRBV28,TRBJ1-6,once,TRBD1,TGTGCCAGCAGTAAGACATGGACAGGGCACAATTCACCCCTCCACTTT,CASSKTWTGHNSPLHF
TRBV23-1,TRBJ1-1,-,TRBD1,TGCGCCAGCAGTCAAAGACAGGGAGGCACTGAAGCTTTCTTT,CASSQRQGGTEAFF
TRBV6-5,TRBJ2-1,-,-,TGTGCCAGCAGTTTGGACAGCTACAATGAGCAGTTCTTC,CASSLDSYNEQFF
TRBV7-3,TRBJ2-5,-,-,TGTGCCAGCAGCCCCGAGGGGGGGCAAGAGACCCAGTACTTC,CASSPEGGQETQYF
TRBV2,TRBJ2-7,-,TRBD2,TGTGCCAGCAGCGATGGACTAGCGGGGGAATTTCGGTCCTACGAGCAGTACTTC,CASSDGLAGEFRSYEQYF
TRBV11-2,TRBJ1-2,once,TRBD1,TGTGCCAGCAGCTTAGCTCTCGTCGGACAGGTCGGAGCTAACTATGGCTACACCTTC,CASSLALVGQVGANYGYTF
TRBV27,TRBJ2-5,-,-,TGTGCCAGCACCGGCCGGGGTGCCTACCAAGAGACCCAGTACTTC,CASTGRGAYQETQYF
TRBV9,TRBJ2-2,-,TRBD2,TGTGCCAGCAGCGTCCCACTAGCGGGGGGCCATACCGGGGAGCTGTTTTTT,CASSVPLAGGHTGELFF
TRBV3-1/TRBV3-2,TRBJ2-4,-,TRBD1,TGTGCCAGCAGCCCCGGACAGGAAAACATTCAGTACTTC,CASSPGQENIQYF
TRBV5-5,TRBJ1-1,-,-,TGTGCCAGCAGCTTGGATACGGGGAACACTGAAGCTTTCTTT,CASSLDTGNTEAFF
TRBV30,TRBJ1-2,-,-,TGTGCCTGGAGTGGAGGGACTGACTATGGCTACACCTTC,CAWSGGTDYGYTF
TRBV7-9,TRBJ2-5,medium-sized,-,TGTGCCAGCAGCTTTGTTGAGGCCGGGGAGACCCAGTACTTC,CASSFVEAGETQYF
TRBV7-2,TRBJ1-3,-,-,TGTGCCAGCAGCTTAGGGACAGCCCCCGTGGGCACCATATATTTT,CASSLGTAPVGTIYF
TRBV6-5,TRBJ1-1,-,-,TGTGCCAGCAGGCGAGGAGCTGAAGCTTTCTTT,CASRRGAEAFF
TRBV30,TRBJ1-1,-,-,TGTGCCTGGAGTGGGTTTTCGGGGGGCCAGTCTTTCTTT,CAWSGFSGGQSFF
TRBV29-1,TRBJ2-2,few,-,TGCAGCGCCACGACAGACCCGAACACCGGGGAGCTGTTTTTT,CSATTDPNTGELFF
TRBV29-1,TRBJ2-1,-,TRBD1,TGCAGCGTTGAGGGGGACAGCTACAATGAGCAGTTCTTC,CSVEGDSYNEQFF
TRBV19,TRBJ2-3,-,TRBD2,TGTGCCAGTTCCCACAGCGGACTAGCGGGGAGAGCGAGATCTAGCACAGATACGCAGTATTTT,CASSHSGLAGRARSSTDTQYF
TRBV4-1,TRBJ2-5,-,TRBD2,TGCGCCAGCAGCCAAGATCCGCTACGTCTACTAGCGGGGGCCCAAGAGACCCAGTACTTC,CASSQDPLRLLAGAQETQYF
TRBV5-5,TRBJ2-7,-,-,TGTGCCAGCAGCTCCAGGGGCCTGGAGCAGTACTTC,CASSSRGLEQYF
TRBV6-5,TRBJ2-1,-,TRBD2,TGTGCCAGCACCCGATCGGGGGGGAATGAGCAGTTCTTC,CASTRSGGNEQFF
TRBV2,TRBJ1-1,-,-,TGTGCCAGCAGTACCCAGGTGAACACTGAAGCTTTCTTT,CASSTQVNTEAFF
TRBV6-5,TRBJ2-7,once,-,TGTGCCAGCAGTTACTCGAACTCAGGGTACGAGCAGTACTTC,CASSYSNSGYEQYF
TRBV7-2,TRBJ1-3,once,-,TGTGCCAGCAGCTTCGCCGGGGGTTCTGGAAACACCATATATTTT,CASSFAGGSGNTIYF
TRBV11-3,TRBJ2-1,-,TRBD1,TGTGCCAGCAGCCCGGGACAGGGGGCGCAAAATGAGCAGTTCTTC,CASSPGQGAQNEQFF
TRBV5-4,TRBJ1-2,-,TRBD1,TGTGCCAGCAGTATCAACACATTTCCGGGACAGGACTATGGCTACACCTTC,CASSINTFPGQDYGYTF
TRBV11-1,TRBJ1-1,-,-,TGTGCCAGCAGCTTAGAACAGAACACTGAAGCTTTCTTT,CASSLEQNTEAFF
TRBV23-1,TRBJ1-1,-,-,TGCGCCAGCAGTCAAAGTGGGGGGAAGTCAATGAACACTGAAGCTTTCTTT,CASSQSGGKSMNTEAFF
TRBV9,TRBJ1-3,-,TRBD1,TGTGCCAGCAGCACGGACAGGGACGGAAACACCATATATTTT,CASSTDRDGNTIYF
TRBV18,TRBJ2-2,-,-,TGTGCCAGCTCACCACCGGACAGATACACCGGGGAGCTGTTTTTT,CASSPPDRYTGELFF
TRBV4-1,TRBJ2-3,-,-,TGCGCCAGCAGCCACCAACAGCATTCTGGCACAGATACGCAGTATTTT,CASSHQQHSGTDTQYF
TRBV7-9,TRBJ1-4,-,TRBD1,TGTGCCAGCAGCTTTGTACAGGGGGTTCTTAATGAAAAACTGTTTTTT,CASSFVQGVLNEKLFF
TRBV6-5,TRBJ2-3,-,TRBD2,TGTGCCAGCAGGGGACTAGCGGGGGGTACGCAGTATTTT,CASRGLAGGTQYF
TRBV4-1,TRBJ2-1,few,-,TGCGCCAGCAGCCAAGATCCCGGCAGGGGAATCAATGAGCAGTTCTTC,CASSQDPGRGINEQFF
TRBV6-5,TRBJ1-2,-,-,TGTGCCAGCAGCCTCAGGGGCCGGCTGGGCTATGGCTACACCTTC,CASSLRGRLGYGYTF
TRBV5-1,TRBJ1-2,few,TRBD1,TGCGCCAGCAGCTTGTTTGGCAGGGGGGTCTATGGCTACACCTTC,CASSLFGRGVYGYTF
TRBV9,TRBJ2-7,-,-,TGTGCCAGCAGCCCCCGAAGCCTGAATACCTACGAGCAGTACTTC,CASSPRSLNTYEQYF
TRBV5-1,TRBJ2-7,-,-,TGCGCCAGCAGCTTGAGGGGCTACGAGCAGTACTTC,CASSLRGYEQYF
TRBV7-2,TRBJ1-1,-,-,TGTGCCAGCAGCTTACGTGCGGGGAACACTGAAGCTTTCTTT,CASSLRAGNTEAFF
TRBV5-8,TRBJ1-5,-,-,TGTGCCAGCTGTTATCTGTCTCAGCCCCAGCATTTT,CASCYLSQPQHF
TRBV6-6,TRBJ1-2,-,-,TGTGCCAGCAGTTACTCGACAGCCAACTATGGCTACACCTTC,CASSYSTANYGYTF